These 30 T cell receptor gamma chains share one sample of origin, sequenced in a study of γδ T cells in repeated Plasmodium falciparum infection. Bulk repertoires came from Vgamma9/Vdelta2+ or Vdelta2-negative gammadelta T cells flow-sorted from PBMC. TCRdb reanalysed the multiplex PCR reads with CATT. The sample carries around 25,000 gamma-chain clones, over 2.5% recorded once. Sequenced sample: gamma-delta T cells from blood. The receptors come from a pool of human donors (malaria-infected and uninfected, not separated).

This clone was seen many times. The V gene is TRGV2, the J gene TRGJ1 or TRGJ2. The CDR3 runs 15 residues. Trimming at V came to 1 base and at J to 5 bases, leaving 11 bases not matched to a gene. Germline V lookup: CDR1 EGSNGY, CDR2 YDSYNSKV. CDR3 protein: CATWDGNRGDYKKLF. Here the CDR3 DNA reads TGTGCCACCTGGGACGGCAACCGGGGAGATTATAAGAAACTCTTT.

The sample holds many counts of this clone. The V gene is given as TRGV2, and no J gene call is available. This CDR3 spans 15 amino acids. Looked up from germline, CDR1 is EGSNGY and CDR2 is YDSYNSKV. The CDR3 spells CATWDGYTTGWFEIF. The CDR3 DNA is TGTGCCACCTGGGACGGCTATACCACTGGTTGGTTCGAGATATTT.

For this clone: The protein held in TCRdb is that of a much larger clone and does not match this DNA's translation at residue 10, likely because of a read error; the protein shown is translated from the DNA. The chain uses TRGV2 and TRGJ1 or TRGJ2. No J gene is reported in TCRdb; it was inferred here by comparing the DNA with germline. CDR3 length equals 14 residues. CDR1 is EGSNGY and CDR2 is YDSYNSKV in the germline V gene. Here the CDR3 DNA reads TGTGCCACCTGGGACCTCGAGAATTATGATAAGAAACTCTTT. It codes for CATWDLENYDKKLF.

Within the sample, this clone is medium-sized. CDR3 sequence reads: CALWEVQDYYKKLF. CDR3 nucleotides: TGTGCCTTGTGGGAGGTGCAGGATTATTATAAGAAACTCTTT. The chain couples TRGV9 to TRGJ1 or TRGJ2. This CDR3 contains 14 residues. Germline V gives CDR1 GITISATS, CDR2 ISYDGTV (reference sequence). J gave up 2 bases and V 0 bases, and 4 bases lay outside the gene matches.

In regard to this clone: This likely stems from a read error, as it lies one base from a far larger clone. Other DNA sequences in the same sample also yield this CDR3. The V segment is TRGV4, and no J call was made. Germline CDR1 reads EGSTGY; CDR2 reads YDSYTSSV. The CDR3 sequence is 13 residues long. The CDR3, as DNA: TGTGCCACCTGGGATGGGCAAAGGGGTTGGAAGCTCTTT. Protein product: CATWDGQRGWKLF.

V usage is TRGV3 and J usage is TRGJ1 or TRGJ2. TCRdb records no J gene; here it was assigned by comparing the DNA to germline. The CDR3 extends over 15 amino acids. V dropped 5 bases and J dropped 5; count of bases not matched to a gene: 15. Germline V gene lookup returns CDR1 VTNTFY and CDR2 YDVSTARD (reference sequence). CDR3 in DNA: TGTGCCACCTGGGCCCGCCATCCGGAGGATTATAAGAAACTCTTT. The encoded protein is CATWARHPEDYKKLF.

On this clone itself: The protein in TCRdb stems from a much larger clone and differs at residue 17 from this DNA's translation, likely a read error; here the protein is translated from the DNA. V usage is TRGV9 and J usage is TRGJ1 or TRGJ2. TCRdb offers no J gene call, so here the DNA was matched to germline to obtain one. The germline V gene has CDR1 GITISATS and CDR2 ISYDGTV (reference sequence). V was pared by 9 bases and J by 3 bases, with 47 bases of the junction left unmatched. The CDR3 loop spans 25 amino acids. CDR3 region: CALDSLRGLLPCNKFEQGAYYKKLF. The CDR3 DNA sequence: TGTGCCTTGGATTCTTTGCGGGGCTTGTTACCTTGTAATAAGTTCGAACAAGGTGCTTATTATAAGAAACTCTTT.

This clone was seen a handful of times. Given a far larger clone just one base away, this is likely a sequencing read error. This specimen includes other DNA sequences encoding the same CDR3. No J gene was assigned, while the V gene was called as TRGV9. The CDR3 is 13 amino acids. The germline gives CDR1 GITISATS, CDR2 ISYDGTV (reference sequence). The CDR3 nucleotides read TGTGCCTTGTGGGAGGTCCGCGGGGATAAGAAGCTCTTT. It encodes CALWEVRGDKKLF.

In this sample, this clone turned up a few times. A single base is all that separates this from a far larger clone, so a read error is likely. This CDR3 is also generated by other DNA sequences in the sample. The CDR3 loop reads CALWEVPRHKKLF. DNA for the CDR3: TGTGCCCTGTGGGAGGTGCCTCGGCATAAGAAACTCTTT. The chain uses TRGV9 and TRGJ1 or TRGJ2. Since TCRdb gives no J gene, matching the DNA to germline was used here to assign it. The CDR3 has 13 residues. Germline values: CDR1 GITISATS, CDR2 ISYDGTV (reference sequence).

Ten or more counts support this clone. TCRdb's entry gives the protein of a much larger clone, which mismatches this DNA's translation at residue 6, likely from a read error; the protein reported here is translated from the DNA. Other nucleotide sequences from this sample produce the same CDR3. The chain employs TRGV9 and TRGJP. The J gene comes from matching the DNA to germline here; TCRdb lacks it. The V gene's germline CDR1 is GITISATS and CDR2 ISYDGTV (reference sequence). V shed 2 bases and J 4 bases; nucleotides not matched to a gene: 5. This CDR3 region has 17 residues. The CDR3 DNA sequence: TGTGCCTTGTGGGAGGCCCTCCAAGAGTTGGGCAAAAAAATCAAGGTATTT. Protein sequence: CALWEALQELGKKIKVF.

Judged by abundance, this clone is medium-sized. Other DNA sequences of this sample code for an identical CDR3. The chain uses TRGV9 and TRGJ1 or TRGJ2. V trimming: 3 bases; J trimming: 1 base; junction bases outside the gene matches: 6. Germline V CDR1 and CDR2: GITISATS, ISYDGTV (reference sequence). CDR3 size: 14 residues. CDR3 residues: CALWEPRNYYKKLF. The CDR3 coding sequence is TGTGCCTTGTGGGAGCCGCGAAATTATTATAAGAAACTCTTT.

The table lists this clone with many counts. This likely reflects a read error, since a far larger clone is one base away. Other nucleotide sequences in the sample specify the same CDR3. The rearrangement uses TRGV2 and TRGJ1 or TRGJ2. This CDR3 is 12 amino acids long. CDR1 is EGSNGY, CDR2 YDSYNSKV, per germline. CDR3 loop: CATWDVGYKKLF. The CDR3 DNA reads TGCGCCACCTGGGACGTGGGCTATAAGAAACTCTTT.

Ten or more counts support this clone. This sequence joins TRGV9 and TRGJP2. The junction had 3 bases not matched to a gene; V was cut back by 2 bases and J by 0 bases. Germline CDR1 GITISATS, CDR2 ISYDGTV (reference sequence). This CDR3 has 15 amino acids. In DNA, the CDR3 is TGTGCCTTGTGGGAGGCCTATAGTAGTGATTGGATCAAGACGTTT. Its protein is CALWEAYSSDWIKTF.

This clone came up many times. A read error is likely here: a far larger clone is one base away. The sample holds other DNA sequences that translate to the same CDR3. The V gene is TRGV9, the J gene TRGJ1 or TRGJ2. Germline V gene data show CDR1 as GITISATS and CDR2 as ISYDGTV (reference sequence). The CDR3 length is 14 residues. The CDR3: CALWEILHYYKKLF. The CDR3 DNA is TGTGCCTTGTGGGAGATCCTCCATTATTACAAGAAACTCTTT.

This clone came up many times. The genes are TRGV9 and TRGJ1 or TRGJ2. TCRdb leaves out the J gene; it was filled in here by matching the DNA to germline. V lost 3 bases to trimming and J lost 3 bases; unmatched junction nucleotides: 8. From germline, CDR1 is GITISATS and CDR2 ISYDGTV (reference sequence). The CDR3 is 14 amino acids. The chain's CDR3 is CALWETPPYYKKLF. CDR3 nucleotide sequence: TGTGCCTTGTGGGAGACCCCCCCTTATTATAAGAAACTCTTT.

This clone has a count of ten or more. TCRdb's entry gives the protein of a much larger clone, which mismatches this DNA's translation at residue 8, likely from a read error; the protein reported here is translated from the DNA. The chain is built from TRGV9 and TRGJ1 or TRGJ2. Germline CDR1 GITISATS, CDR2 ISYDGTV (reference sequence). V dropped 4 bases and J dropped 11; count of bases not matched to a gene: 8. This CDR3 spans 11 amino acids. The CDR3 nucleotides are TGTGCCTTGTGGGAACAATATGAGAAACTCTTT. Translation: CALWEQYEKLF.

This clone was counted at least ten times. For this DNA, TCRdb reports the protein of a much larger clone, which diverges at residue 5, most likely from a read error; the protein presented here is translated directly from the DNA. The chain employs TRGV9 and TRGJ1 or TRGJ2. With V trimmed by 8 bases and J by 0 bases, 4 bases remained unmatched. The CDR3 extends over 12 amino acids. Germline V gene sequence: CDR1 GITISATS, CDR2 ISYDGTV (reference sequence). The CDR3: CALYLNYYKKLF. The CDR3 DNA is TGTGCCTTGTACCTGAATTATTATAAGAAACTCTTT.

This clone was recorded a few times. For this DNA, TCRdb reports the protein of a much larger clone, which diverges at residue 14, most likely from a read error; the protein presented here is translated directly from the DNA. The chain links TRGV9 to TRGJP. Matching the DNA to germline supplied the J gene, which TCRdb does not give. The CDR3 runs to 17 residues. The germline CDR1 and CDR2 sequences are GITISATS and ISYDGTV (reference sequence). The CDR3 sequence: CALWESPQELGKKTKVF. The CDR3 DNA follows: TGTGCCTTGTGGGAGTCCCCCCAAGAGTTGGGCAAAAAAACCAAGGTATTT.

This clone occurred a few times. The protein TCRdb lists belongs to a much larger clone and differs from this DNA's translation at residue 2, which points to a read error; the protein shown is made from the DNA. V usage is TRGV2 and J usage is TRGJ1 or TRGJ2. Here the J gene came from matching the DNA to germline, since TCRdb omits it. This CDR3 contains 14 residues. Germline V gene sequence: CDR1 EGSNGY, CDR2 YDSYNSKV. The CDR3 DNA follows: TGTACCACCTGGGACGGATTTTATTATTATAAGAAACTCTTT. Translating gives CTTWDGFYYYKKLF.

This clone was seen more than once but under ten times. The chain has TRGV5 and TRGJ1 or TRGJ2. The J gene, missing from TCRdb, was assigned here through DNA to germline matching. This CDR3 is 13 amino acids long. Looked up from germline, CDR1 is VINAFY and CDR2 is YDVSNSKD. The V gene end was trimmed by 2 bases and the J gene end by 11 bases; junction bases not matched to a gene: 12. The chain's CDR3 is CATWDTPPTEKLF. The CDR3 DNA reads as TGTGCCACCTGGGACACGCCCCCAACGGAGAAACTCTTT.

In regard to this clone: Other DNA sequences in this sample translate to the same CDR3. V is TRGV9 and J is TRGJP. The J gene comes from matching the DNA to germline here; TCRdb lacks it. Germline CDR1 and CDR2: GITISATS and ISYDGTV (reference sequence). With 2 bases clipped from V and 16 bases from J, the junction kept 29 bases outside the gene matches. The CDR3 is 21 residues long. The CDR3 protein is CALWEEIRRGPRVGQKKIKVF. The CDR3 nucleotides read TGTGCCTTGTGGGAGGAGATAAGGAGGGGCCCAAGAGTTGGGCAAAAAAAAATCAAGGTATTT.

Note on this clone: The amino acid sequence in TCRdb belongs to a much larger clone and departs from this DNA's translation at residue 9, likely a sequencing read error; the sequence shown is translated from the DNA. The rearrangement joins TRGV9 to TRGJ1 or TRGJ2. The J gene, missing from TCRdb, was assigned here through DNA to germline matching. The CDR3 sequence is 13 residues long. The J segment lost 9 bases and the V segment lost 0 bases, leaving 8 bases of the junction unmatched. Germline V gene sequence: CDR1 GITISATS, CDR2 ISYDGTV (reference sequence). CDR3 nucleotides: TGTGCCTTGTGGGAGGTGCCATTGTGTAAGAAACTCTTT. This translates into CALWEVPLCKKLF.

This clone has at least ten counts. Since a far larger clone is one base different, this is likely a read error. Other DNA sequences in the same sample also yield this CDR3. This rearrangement joins TRGV4 to TRGJ1 or TRGJ2. The germline V gene has CDR1 EGSTGY and CDR2 YDSYTSSV. The length of the CDR3 is 13 residues. The CDR3 loop reads CATWDGRCYKKLF. The CDR3 coding sequence is TGTGCTACCTGGGATGGGCGGTGTTATAAGAAACTCTTT.

At least ten counts were recorded for this clone. V is TRGV9 and J is TRGJ1 or TRGJ2. Germline V lookup: CDR1 GITISATS, CDR2 ISYDGTV (reference sequence). This CDR3 has 11 amino acids. V dropped 2 bases and J dropped 8; count of bases not matched to a gene: 3. CDR3 bases: TGTGCCTTGTGGGAGGCCCATAAGAAACTCTTT. Residues: CALWEAHKKLF.

In this sample, this clone turned up many times. This CDR3 reads CATWDGGLPTGWFKIF. In DNA form, the CDR3 reads TGTGCCACCTGGGACGGAGGTTTGCCCACTGGTTGGTTCAAGATATTT. The J gene is TRGJP1, the V gene TRGV5. Germline V gene data show CDR1 as VINAFY and CDR2 as YDVSNSKD. Losses at the gene ends were 3 bases for V and 3 bases for J; bases not matched to a gene: 10. This CDR3 is 16 amino acids long.

This clone has just a few counts. The likely explanation is a read error, given a far larger clone one base away. Distinct nucleotide sequences in the sample also encode this CDR3. This chain joins TRGV4 and TRGJ1 or TRGJ2. Since TCRdb gives no J gene, matching the DNA to germline was used here to assign it. This CDR3 region has 14 residues. J was trimmed by 7 bases and V by 5 bases; bases with no gene match: 14. Germline V gene sequence: CDR1 EGSTGY, CDR2 YDSYTSSV. In DNA, the CDR3 is TGTGCCACCTGGGCTCCGGTCGGAGGCTATAAGAAACTCTTT. Translation: CATWAPVGGYKKLF.

About this clone itself: The TCRdb protein, from a much larger clone, departs from this DNA's translation at residue 3, likely by read error; the protein shown derives from the DNA. The J gene is TRGJ1 or TRGJ2, the V gene TRGV9. TCRdb supplies no J gene; here it was assigned by aligning the nucleotide sequence to germline. The CDR3 loop spans 15 amino acids. The germline CDR1 and CDR2 sequences are GITISATS and ISYDGTV (reference sequence). The V gene end was trimmed by 11 bases and the J gene end by 7 bases; junction bases not matched to a gene: 23. CDR3 sequence: CASLPPKFIYYKKLF. The CDR3 nucleotides are TGTGCCTCGCTTCCCCCCAAATTTATTTACTATAAGAAACTCTTT.

This clone has only a few counts. This DNA's translation and the protein TCRdb lists, from a much larger clone, do not match at residue 9, likely due to a read error; the protein shown is translated from the DNA. The chain links TRGV9 to TRGJ1 or TRGJ2. The J gene comes from matching the DNA to germline here; TCRdb lacks it. Trimming at V came to 3 bases and at J to 3 bases, leaving 11 bases not matched to a gene. CDR3 length: 15 residues. Looked up from germline, CDR1 is GITISATS and CDR2 is ISYDGTV (reference sequence). In DNA, the CDR3 is TGTGCCTTGTGGGAGTCATCACAGTCTTATTATAAGAAACTCTTT. Amino acids: CALWESSQSYYKKLF.

This clone showed up many times. This DNA's translation differs at residue 5 from TCRdb's protein, which comes from a much larger clone; a read error is likely, and the protein shown is translated from the DNA. Other DNA sequences in this sample translate to the same CDR3. The chain employs TRGV9 and TRGJ1 or TRGJ2. V gave up 5 bases and J gave up 2 bases; unmatched junction bases: 3. The V gene's germline CDR1 is GITISATS and CDR2 ISYDGTV (reference sequence). The CDR3 is 12 residues long. The CDR3 spells CALWGDYYKKLF. The DNA of the CDR3 is TGTGCCTTGTGGGGTGATTATTATAAGAAACTCTTT.

This clone was detected ten times or more. TCRdb shows a much larger clone's protein in place of this DNA's translation, and the two differ at residue 11, likely through a read error; the protein shown is translated from the DNA. The V call is TRGV4, the J call TRGJ1 or TRGJ2. The CDR3 covers 14 residues. Germline values: CDR1 EGSTGY, CDR2 YDSYTSSV. CDR3 in DNA: TGTGCCACCTGGGATGGGCGGGTGAATTATGAGAAACTCTTT. Translating it yields CATWDGRVNYEKLF.